A selection of T cell receptor beta chains follows, all from one sample in a study of CD8+ T cells in alopecia areata. Profiled with immunoSEQ multiplex PCR; TCRdb holds only in-frame clones, not every one. The table includes about 140,000 clones, 86% detected once. The starting material was CD8+ T cells sorted from blood, obtained at week 4, from a patient treated with tofacitinib. Receptors were obtained from a human donor with alopecia areata. CDR3s include the opening cysteine and the closing phenylalanine or tryptophan. D genes are given only for firm matches. The listing skips clone size in some rows; elsewhere it reads once, few, many or a size class.

-	-	TRBJ2-6	TRBV15	CATSRTRAMGSGANVLTF	TGTGCCACCAGTAGAACCCGGGCCATGGGCTCCGGGGCCAACGTCCTGACTTTC
-	TRBD2	TRBJ2-1	TRBV7-8	CASSLRLAGYNEQFF	TGTGCCAGCAGCTTAAGGCTAGCGGGGTACAATGAGCAGTTCTTC
-	-	TRBJ2-1	TRBV29-1	CSVDLAAEQFF	TGCAGCGTTGATCTTGCGGCCGAGCAGTTCTTC
-	-	TRBJ2-1	TRBV9	CASSDTGSYNEQFF	TGTGCCAGCAGCGACACAGGGTCCTACAATGAGCAGTTCTTC
-	-	TRBJ2-7	TRBV29-1	CSVETPKTGSYEQYF	TGCAGCGTGGAAACACCAAAGACAGGCTCCTACGAGCAGTACTTC
-	-	TRBJ2-1	TRBV27	CASSTVFGGESYNEQFF	TGTGCCAGCAGCACTGTTTTTGGCGGAGAAAGTTACAATGAGCAGTTCTTC
-	TRBD2	TRBJ2-1	TRBV29-1	CSAEGGVYEQFF	TGCAGCGCCGAGGGAGGGGTATATGAGCAGTTCTTC
-	-	TRBJ2-7	TRBV29-1	CSVETSDLREQYF	TGCAGCGTTGAGACCAGTGACTTACGCGAGCAGTACTTC
-	-	TRBJ2-7	TRBV4-1	CASSQDLRGWDEQYF	TGCGCCAGCAGCCAAGATCTTAGGGGATGGGACGAGCAGTACTTC
-	TRBD1	TRBJ2-7	TRBV29-1	CSVFPQRTGQTYEQYF	TGCAGCGTTTTCCCCCAAAGGACAGGTCAAACCTACGAGCAGTACTTC
-	-	TRBJ2-3	TRBV5-1	CASSLWDNADTQYF	TGCGCCAGCAGCTTGTGGGATAACGCAGATACGCAGTATTTT
-	-	TRBJ1-6	TRBV30	CAWRTKGTTFSPLHF	TGTGCCTGGAGGACGAAGGGCACGACATTTTCACCCCTCCACTTT
-	-	TRBJ1-1	TRBV29-1	CSVRLGMNTEAFF	TGCAGCGTCCGCCTTGGCATGAACACTGAAGCTTTCTTT
-	-	TRBJ2-7	TRBV27	CASSPGFVAEQYF	TGTGCCAGCAGCCCAGGGTTTGTGGCCGAGCAGTACTTC
-	-	TRBJ2-5	TRBV9	CASGEGGQYF	TGTGCCAGCGGTGAGGGAGGCCAGTACTTC
-	-	TRBJ1-1	TRBV27	CASSQPYEGQKNTEAFF	TGTGCCAGCAGTCAACCTTATGAAGGACAGAAGAACACTGAAGCTTTCTTT
-	-	TRBJ1-2	TRBV5-6	CASSLRSYGYTF	TGTGCCAGCAGCTTGCGAAGTTATGGCTACACCTTC
-	-	TRBJ2-6	TRBV11-2	CASSLDGLSGANVLTF	TGTGCCAGCAGCTTAGATGGACTGTCTGGGGCCAACGTCCTGACTTTC
-	-	TRBJ1-3	TRBV9	CASSQNTEDIYF	TGTGCCAGCAGCCAAAATACAGAGGACATATATTTT
-	TRBD2	TRBJ2-1	TRBV6-1	CASSEWGLAHNEQFF	TGTGCCAGCAGTGAATGGGGACTAGCTCACAATGAGCAGTTCTTC
-	-	TRBJ2-1	TRBV4-1	CASSHRLGTPSYNEQFF	TGCGCCAGCAGCCACCGGTTAGGGACTCCCTCCTACAATGAGCAGTTCTTC
-	-	TRBJ2-3	TRBV5-4	CASSFSGSDTQYF	TGTGCCAGCAGCTTTTCGGGATCAGATACGCAGTATTTT
-	-	TRBJ1-1	TRBV7-9	CASSPGSLNTEAFF	TGTGCCAGCAGCCCCGGGAGCCTGAACACTGAAGCTTTCTTT
-	TRBD2	TRBJ2-4	TRBV15	CATSRESGGGGDIQYF	TGTGCCACCAGCAGAGAGAGCGGGGGCGGAGGGGACATTCAGTACTTC
many	-	TRBJ1-2	TRBV2	CASSALGSKQFNYGYTF	TGTGCCAGCAGCGCCTTGGGCAGCAAACAGTTTAACTATGGCTACACCTTC
-	TRBD1	TRBJ2-7	TRBV2	CASSEPGQGYEQYF	TGTGCCAGCAGTGAACCGGGACAGGGGTACGAGCAGTACTTC
-	-	TRBJ1-1	TRBV5-5	CASSWDGAEAFF	TGTGCCAGCAGCTGGGACGGGGCTGAAGCTTTCTTT
-	TRBD1	TRBJ2-7	TRBV4-1	CASSPTGYGNEQYF	TGCGCCAGCAGCCCGACAGGGTACGGCAACGAGCAGTACTTC
-	-	TRBJ2-3	TRBV6-1	CASNWGDTQYF	TGTGCCAGTAATTGGGGAGATACGCAGTATTTT
-	TRBD1	TRBJ2-7	TRBV4-1	CASSQDSRQGLGEQYF	TGCGCCAGCAGCCAAGACAGCCGACAGGGCTTGGGCGAGCAGTACTTC
-	-	TRBJ1-5	TRBV19	CASSIYGGSNQPQHF	TGTGCCAGTAGTATTTACGGCGGGAGCAATCAGCCCCAGCATTTT
few	-	TRBJ2-2	TRBV19	CASSMGGELFF	TGTGCCAGTAGTATGGGGGGGGAGCTGTTTTTT
-	-	TRBJ2-2	TRBV6-6	CASSYSTGTLTGELFF	TGTGCCAGCAGTTACTCAACCGGGACCCTTACCGGGGAGCTGTTTTTT
few	TRBD2	TRBJ2-3	TRBV7-2	CASSLLLTSGRARDTQYF	TGTGCCAGCAGCTTACTCCTGACTAGCGGGAGGGCCAGAGATACGCAGTATTTT
-	-	TRBJ2-6	TRBV29-1	CSVEDRNPVAEIGANVLTF	TGCAGCGTTGAAGATCGCAACCCGGTTGCGGAGATTGGGGCCAACGTCCTGACTTTC
-	-	TRBJ2-4	TRBV7-9	CASSHRNHLTDF	TGTGCCAGCAGCCACCGGAACCATCTGACGGACTTC
-	-	TRBJ2-7	TRBV5-1	CASSPGESYEQYF	TGCGCCAGCAGCCCGGGGGAGAGCTACGAGCAGTACTTC
-	-	TRBJ2-7	TRBV7-9	CASSYTRLSGGSYEQYF	TGTGCCAGCAGTTATACCCGACTCTCAGGGGGGTCCTACGAGCAGTACTTC
-	-	TRBJ2-1	TRBV7-6	CASSLSGFGDEQFF	TGTGCCAGCAGCTTATCAGGTTTCGGGGATGAGCAGTTCTTC
-	-	TRBJ2-7	TRBV27	CATRGASDYEQYF	TGTGCCACCCGGGGGGCATCGGACTACGAGCAGTACTTC
-	-	TRBJ1-1	TRBV23-1	CASSQSPIGWTEAFF	TGCGCCAGCAGTCAATCGCCAATCGGCTGGACTGAAGCTTTCTTT
-	-	TRBJ2-7	TRBV4-2	CASSQDRPDEQYF	TGTGCCAGCAGCCAAGACCGGCCCGACGAGCAGTACTTC
-	-	TRBJ2-7	TRBV5-1	CASSHLQLDIHEQYF	TGCGCCAGCAGCCACCTCCAGTTGGATATCCACGAGCAGTACTTC
-	-	TRBJ1-2	TRBV9	CASSAQGVGYTF	TGTGCCAGCAGCGCCCAGGGAGTTGGCTACACCTTC
-	-	TRBJ2-7	TRBV30	CAWSGSGAPTYEQYF	TGTGCCTGGAGCGGATCCGGAGCCCCCACCTACGAGCAGTACTTC
few	-	TRBJ2-7	TRBV15	CATSWSDSLPAYEQYF	TGTGCCACCAGCTGGAGCGATAGTTTACCAGCCTACGAGCAGTACTTC
-	-	TRBJ2-1	TRBV29-1	CSVCPPSSYNEQFF	TGCAGCGTTTGCCCTCCCAGCTCCTACAATGAGCAGTTCTTC
once	-	TRBJ2-7	TRBV2	CASSDSSSYEQYF	TGTGCCAGCAGTGATAGTAGCTCCTACGAGCAGTACTTC
few	-	TRBJ2-7	TRBV29-1	CSVEGRVEHTYEQYF	TGCAGCGTCGAAGGCAGGGTCGAACATACCTACGAGCAGTACTTC
-	TRBD2	TRBJ2-7	TRBV27	CASSLSGGGPYEQYF	TGTGCCAGCAGTTTATCTGGCGGGGGGCCCTACGAGCAGTACTTC
-	TRBD2	TRBJ2-7	TRBV29-1	CSVEDRGVSYEQYF	TGCAGCGTTGAGGATCGGGGGGTCTCCTACGAGCAGTACTTC
-	TRBD1	TRBJ2-5	TRBV25-1	CASSGGQGQETQYF	TGTGCCAGCAGTGGAGGACAGGGCCAAGAGACCCAGTACTTC
-	-	TRBJ2-2	TRBV9	CASSDPHSDSANTGELFF	TGTGCCAGCAGCGACCCCCATTCAGACTCCGCGAACACCGGGGAGCTGTTTTTT
once	TRBD1	TRBJ2-2	TRBV28	CASSPGTAGELFF	TGTGCCAGCAGCCCAGGGACAGCCGGGGAACTGTTTTTT
-	TRBD1	TRBJ1-1	TRBV15	CATSRDRGPGTEAFF	TGTGCCACCAGCAGGGACAGGGGGCCGGGCACTGAAGCTTTCTTT
-	-	TRBJ2-7	TRBV9	CASSVSGTGFEQYF	TGTGCCAGCAGCGTTAGCGGGACAGGGTTCGAGCAGTACTTC
-	-	TRBJ2-7	TRBV29-1	CSVYGRSPYEQYF	TGCAGCGTGTATGGACGGTCACCCTACGAGCAGTACTTC